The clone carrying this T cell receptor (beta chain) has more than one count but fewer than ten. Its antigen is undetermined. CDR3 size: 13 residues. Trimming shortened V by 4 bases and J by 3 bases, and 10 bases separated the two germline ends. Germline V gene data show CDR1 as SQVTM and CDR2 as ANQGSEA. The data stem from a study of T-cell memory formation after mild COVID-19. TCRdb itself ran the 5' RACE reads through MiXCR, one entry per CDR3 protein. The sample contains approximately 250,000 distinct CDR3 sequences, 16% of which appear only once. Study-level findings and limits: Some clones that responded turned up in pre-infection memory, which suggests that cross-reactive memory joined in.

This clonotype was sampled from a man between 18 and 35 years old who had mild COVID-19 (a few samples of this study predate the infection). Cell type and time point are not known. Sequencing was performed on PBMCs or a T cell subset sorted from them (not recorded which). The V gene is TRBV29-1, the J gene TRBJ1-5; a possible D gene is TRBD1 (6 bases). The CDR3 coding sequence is TGCAGCGTTGTACAGGGCCTCAATCAGCCCCAGCATTTT. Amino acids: CSVVQGLNQPQHF.